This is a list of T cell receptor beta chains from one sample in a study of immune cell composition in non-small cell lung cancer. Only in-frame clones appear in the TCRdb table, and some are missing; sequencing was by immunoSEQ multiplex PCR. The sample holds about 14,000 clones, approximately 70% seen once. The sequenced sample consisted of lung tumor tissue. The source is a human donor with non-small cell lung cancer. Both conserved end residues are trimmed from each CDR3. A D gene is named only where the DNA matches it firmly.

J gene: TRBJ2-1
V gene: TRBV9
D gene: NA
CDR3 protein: ASSVAHIQEGGDFRPYNEQF

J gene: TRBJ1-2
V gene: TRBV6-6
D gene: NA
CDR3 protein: ASSYQGVGNYGYT

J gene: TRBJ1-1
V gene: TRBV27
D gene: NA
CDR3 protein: ASSFLGRPDTEAF

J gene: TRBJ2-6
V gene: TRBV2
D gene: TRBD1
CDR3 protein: ASRDRGLGANVLT

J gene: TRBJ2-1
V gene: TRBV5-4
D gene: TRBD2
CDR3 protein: ASSLVPGLAVDEQF

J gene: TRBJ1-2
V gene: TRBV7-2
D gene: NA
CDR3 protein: ASSLDTGSYGYT

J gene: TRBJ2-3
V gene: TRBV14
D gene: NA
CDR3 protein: ASSQGQARTDTQY

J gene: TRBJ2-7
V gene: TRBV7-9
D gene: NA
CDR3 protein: ASSLAVSYEQY

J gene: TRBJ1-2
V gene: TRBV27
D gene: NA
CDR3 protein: ASSLRGRADGYT

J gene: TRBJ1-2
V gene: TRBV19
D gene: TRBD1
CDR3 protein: ASTDGQGNGYT

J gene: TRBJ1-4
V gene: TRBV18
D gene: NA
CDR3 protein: ASSRTVNEKLF

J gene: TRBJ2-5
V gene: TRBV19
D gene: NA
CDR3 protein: ASSRTRHETQY

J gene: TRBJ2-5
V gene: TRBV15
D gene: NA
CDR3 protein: ATSRDIGRKETQY

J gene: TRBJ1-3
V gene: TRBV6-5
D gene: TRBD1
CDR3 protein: ASRYRGSSGNTIY

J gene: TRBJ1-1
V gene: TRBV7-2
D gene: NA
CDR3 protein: ASSPAVHTNTEAF

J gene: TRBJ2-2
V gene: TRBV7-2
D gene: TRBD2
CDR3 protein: ASSLARGGTGELF

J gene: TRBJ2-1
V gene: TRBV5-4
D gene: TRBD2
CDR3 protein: ASSSKTASGRGYNEQF

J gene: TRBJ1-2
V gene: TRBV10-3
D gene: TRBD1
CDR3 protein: AIRKTGTGYT

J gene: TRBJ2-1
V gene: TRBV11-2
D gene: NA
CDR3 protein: ASSLDLGAEQF

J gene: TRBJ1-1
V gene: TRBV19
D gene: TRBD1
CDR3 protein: ASSIRTGVNAEAF

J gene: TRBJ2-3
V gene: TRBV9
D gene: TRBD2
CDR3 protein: ASSVDGGRLTDTQY

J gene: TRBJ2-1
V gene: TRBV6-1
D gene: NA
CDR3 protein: ASSKGGAFNEQF

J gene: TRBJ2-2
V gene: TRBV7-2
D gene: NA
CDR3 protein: ASSLDGRNTGELF

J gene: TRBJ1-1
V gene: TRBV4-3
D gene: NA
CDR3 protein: ASSQGGGLNTEAF

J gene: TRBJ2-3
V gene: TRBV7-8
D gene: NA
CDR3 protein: ASSPTYTQY

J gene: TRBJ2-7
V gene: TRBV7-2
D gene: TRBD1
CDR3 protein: ASSSDRGHWYEQY

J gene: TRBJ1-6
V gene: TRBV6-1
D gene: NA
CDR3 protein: ASSATAGGSSYNSPLH

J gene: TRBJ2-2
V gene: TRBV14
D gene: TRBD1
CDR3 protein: ASSRFDRGTGELF

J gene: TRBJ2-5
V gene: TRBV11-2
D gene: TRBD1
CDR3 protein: ASSLGGGMGETQY

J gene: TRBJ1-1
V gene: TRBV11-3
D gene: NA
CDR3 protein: ARYRADNTEAF

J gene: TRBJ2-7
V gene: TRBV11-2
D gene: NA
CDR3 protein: ASSLDPRYEQY

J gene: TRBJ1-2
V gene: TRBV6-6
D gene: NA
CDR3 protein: ASSRGRAEGGYT

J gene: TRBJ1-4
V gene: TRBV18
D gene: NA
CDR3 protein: ASLTGFAGEKLF

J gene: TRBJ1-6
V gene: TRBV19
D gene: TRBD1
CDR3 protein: ASSARQGRVGSPLH

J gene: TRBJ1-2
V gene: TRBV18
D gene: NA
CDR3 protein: ASSPQGGVGYT

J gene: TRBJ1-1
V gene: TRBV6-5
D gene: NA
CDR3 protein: ASSYGGRTNTEAF

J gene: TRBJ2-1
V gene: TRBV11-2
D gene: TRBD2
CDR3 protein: ASSFLAGGYNEQF

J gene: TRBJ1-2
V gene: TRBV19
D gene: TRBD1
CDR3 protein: ASMGDRVFYGYT

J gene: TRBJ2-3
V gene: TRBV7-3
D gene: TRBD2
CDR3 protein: ASSLRGLADTQY

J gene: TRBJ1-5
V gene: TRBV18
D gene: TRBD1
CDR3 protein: ASSPGQESQPQH

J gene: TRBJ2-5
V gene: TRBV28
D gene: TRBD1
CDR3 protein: ASSFVEGQVGTQY

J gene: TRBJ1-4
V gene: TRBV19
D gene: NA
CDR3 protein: ASSSPGALWKLF

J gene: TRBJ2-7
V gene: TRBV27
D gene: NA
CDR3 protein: ASSFRPGGSYEQY

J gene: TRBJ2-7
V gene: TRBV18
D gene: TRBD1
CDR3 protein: ASSPQPGQTSYEQY

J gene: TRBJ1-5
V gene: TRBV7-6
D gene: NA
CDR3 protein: ASSLGAGGPQH

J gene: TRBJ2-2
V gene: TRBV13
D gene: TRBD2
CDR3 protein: ASSRGLAGSWTGELF

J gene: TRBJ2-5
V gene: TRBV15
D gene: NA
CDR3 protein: ATSRDIGEETQY

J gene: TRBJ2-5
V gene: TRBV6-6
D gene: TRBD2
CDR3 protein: ASSYGGSGQETQY

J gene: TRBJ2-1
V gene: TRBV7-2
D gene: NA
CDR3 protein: ASSFLTGGQF

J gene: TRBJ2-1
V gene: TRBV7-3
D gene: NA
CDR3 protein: ASSLNWEAEQF

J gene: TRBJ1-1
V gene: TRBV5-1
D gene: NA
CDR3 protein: ASSSAGRVVNTEAF

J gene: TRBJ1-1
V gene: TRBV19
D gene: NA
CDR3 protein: ASSFRARTEAF

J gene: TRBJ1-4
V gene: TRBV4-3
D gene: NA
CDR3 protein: ASSQARLTNEKLF

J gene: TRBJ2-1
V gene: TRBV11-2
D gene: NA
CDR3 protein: ASSQGAVGGEQF

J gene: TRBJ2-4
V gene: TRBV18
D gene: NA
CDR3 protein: ASSPTVDIQY